This record covers a single TCR beta chain. Its antigen is not identified. A read error may account for a junction end that differs from germline. These data originate in a study of cytomegalovirus exposure and HLA in healthy donors. Study in general: The roughly 120 million unique TCR beta sequences, from 150 million to 200 million T cells, were found by an earlier analysis.

Overall study results and limits: The only immune exposure information that was available was CMV serostatus. As confirmed in vitro, a few CMV-associated chains were specific for CMV antigens. In a later analysis, specific HLA alleles were associated with around 17,000 TCR beta sequences at a 0.05 false discovery rate.

PCR employed 60 Vbeta and 13 Jbeta primers. The data were produced by immunoSEQ multiplex PCR, yet TCRdb's version contains in-frame clones alone and is incomplete. Among roughly 99,000 clones, approximately 80% were seen once, and the ten largest hold roughly 17%. The specimen sequenced was PBMCs. The source is a man aged 55 to 70 in good health and CMV-seropositive.

Here the CDR3 DNA reads TGCGGCGTTGACAGGGGGAACACCGGGGAGCTGTTTTTT. Translated, it gives CGVDRGNTGELFF. The chain is built from TRBV29-1 and TRBJ2-2; 8 bases agree with TRBD1. Germline CDR1 is SQVTM and CDR2 is ANQGSEA. This CDR3 is built from 13 residues.